This note documents a single T cell receptor beta chain sequence. Its target is unknown. A multiplex PCR was run with 60 Vbeta primers and 13 Jbeta primers. This table comes from immunoSEQ multiplex PCR, and its TCRdb copy is limited to in-frame clones, with some not included. This sample has roughly 80,000 clones, with 75% found just once. The sample is drawn from a study of cytomegalovirus exposure and HLA in healthy donors. General study results and limits: Later on, an analysis found that several of the most significant clusters appeared to be linked to common viral pathogens, which included parvovirus B19. Sequencing likely produced, as an artifact, a cluster of highly shared sequence variants. Association of a missense DCLRE1C variant with TCR beta V- and J-gene trimming was reported in a later analysis.

V was clipped by 6 bases and J by 1 base, with 12 bases between them. Germline V gene sequence: CDR1 SGHAT, CDR2 FQNNGV. The CDR3 covers 14 residues. Each of the donors was a healthy bone marrow donor. V is TRBV11-2 and J is TRBJ1-1; possible D gene TRBD1, 5 bases. Sequenced: PBMCs. This receptor was taken from a woman in her 40s in good health and CMV-seronegative. DNA of the CDR3: TGTGCCAGCAGGGGGACGGGGGGGAACACTGAAGCTTTCTTT. Protein sequence: CASRGTGGNTEAFF.